A single sample is the source of the 16 T cell receptor beta chains below, sequenced in a study of OX40 agonist ivuxolimab in advanced cancers. The method was immunoSEQ multiplex PCR; TCRdb's version includes in-frame clones alone and lacks a portion of them. The data show tens of thousands of clones, 80% to 90% seen once. The input for sequencing was CD4+ or CD8+ T cells sorted from blood, taken in a trial of the OX40 agonist ivuxolimab. These TCRs come from an adult with an advanced solid tumor such as melanoma, head and neck, liver or kidney cancer.

On this clone itself: Other DNA sequences from this sample encode an identical CDR3 as well. The rearrangement joins TRBV11-2 to TRBJ2-7; D remains ambiguous. Trimming pared 4 bases from V and 4 bases from J, leaving 5 bases between. The germline CDR1 and CDR2 sequences are SGHAT and FQNNGV. This CDR3 spans 11 amino acids. DNA of the CDR3: TGTGCCAGCAGCTCCTCTTACGAGCAGTACTTC. It codes for CASSSSYEQYF.

The chain combines TRBV6-5 with TRBJ2-7; TRBD2 matches at 7 bases. V was clipped by 2 bases and J by 2 bases; unmatched bases: 3. This CDR3 spans 14 amino acids. Germline V gene lookup returns CDR1 MNHEY and CDR2 SVGAGI. CDR3: CASSYLADPYEQYF. Here the CDR3 DNA reads TGTGCCAGCAGTTACCTAGCGGATCCCTACGAGCAGTACTTC.

The chain combines TRBV25-1 with TRBJ2-3; no clear D. The germline V and J ends were trimmed by 1 base and 10 bases, with 12 bases remaining between them. Germline V gene sequence: CDR1 MGHDK, CDR2 SYGVNS. The CDR3 covers 13 residues. The DNA of the CDR3 is TGTGCCAGCAGTGAATTCGGCGATGTCGCGCAGTATTTT. Protein product: CASSEFGDVAQYF.

The chain combines TRBV30 with TRBJ2-2, with 8 bases aligning to TRBD1. Germline CDR1 GTSNPN, CDR2 SVGIG (reference sequence). The CDR3 is made up of 13 amino acids. V lost 8 bases, J lost 3 bases, and 5 bases stayed unmatched. The CDR3 DNA follows: TGTGCCGTGGACAGGGTGGACACCGGGGAGCTGTTTTTT. This sequence encodes CAVDRVDTGELFF.

V usage is TRBV5-1 and J usage is TRBJ2-1, with 7 bases lining up with TRBD2. With V trimmed by 2 bases and J by 6 bases, 5 bases remained unmatched. Per the germline V gene, CDR1 is SGHRS and CDR2 is YFSETQ. The CDR3 runs 14 residues. CDR3 region: CASSLTGRLNEQFF. The CDR3 DNA sequence: TGCGCCAGCAGCTTAACCGGGAGGCTCAATGAGCAGTTCTTC.

The rearrangement links TRBV11-1 to TRBJ2-7; no firm D call. V lost 1 base and J lost 7, with 11 bases in between. This CDR3 contains 13 residues. Germline V CDR1 and CDR2: SGHAT, FQDESV (reference sequence). The CDR3 DNA reads as TGTGCCAGCAGCTTAGGTCCAATCTGGGAGCAGTACTTC. Translated, it gives CASSLGPIWEQYF.

This clone has only one observation. The chain is built from TRBV7-3 and TRBJ2-1; TRBD2 aligns across 10 bases. The CDR3 covers 15 residues. V dropped 3 bases and J dropped 8; count of bases not matched to a gene: 7. Germline V lookup: CDR1 SGHTA, CDR2 FQGTGA. This CDR3 is CASSLLAGDRDEQFF. As DNA, the CDR3 is TGTGCCAGCAGCTTGCTAGCGGGAGATAGGGATGAGCAGTTCTTC.

The chain couples TRBV6-6 to TRBJ2-1; D unclear. Germline V gives CDR1 MNHNY, CDR2 SVGAGI (reference sequence). The CDR3 length is 12 residues. Trimming left V 5 bases short and J 10 bases short, with 12 bases between. For the CDR3, the DNA is TGTGCCAGCAGTCCGACTGGCAGAGAGCAGTTCTTC. Translated: CASSPTGREQFF.

The chain joins TRBV27 to TRBJ1-2, with a possible D match to TRBD1 (5 bases). The CDR3 runs 13 residues. Germline assignment: CDR1 MNHEY and CDR2 SMNVEV (reference sequence). Trimming removed 3 bases at V and 7 bases at J, with 12 bases between. CDR3 amino acids: CASSLGGDRGYTF. The CDR3, as DNA: TGTGCCAGCAGTTTGGGGGGGGATCGTGGCTACACCTTC.

The rearrangement links TRBV7-3 to TRBJ1-1; no firm D call. Germline V gives CDR1 SGHTA, CDR2 FQGTGA. The CDR3 contains 13 residues. Trimming took 6 bases from V and 5 from J, leaving 13 bases between them. The CDR3 DNA reads as TGTGCCAGCAGGACAACTGAAGAGACTGAAGCTTTCTTT. It specifies CASRTTEETEAFF.

The rearrangement joins TRBV30 to TRBJ2-2, with TRBD2 matching over 10 bases. CDR3 length equals 13 residues. Germline V gene lookup returns CDR1 GTSNPN and CDR2 SVGIG (reference sequence). V shed 8 bases and J 7 bases; nucleotides not matched to a gene: 7. Here the CDR3 reads CAGPGLAIGELFF. DNA for the CDR3: TGTGCCGGTCCGGGACTAGCGATCGGGGAGCTGTTTTTT. Full variable domain (remainder filled in from reference TRBV30 and TRBJ2-2): SQTIHQWPATLVQPVGSPLSLECTVEGTSNPNLYWYRQAAGRGLQLLFYSVGIGQISSEVPQNLSASRPQDRQFILSSKKLLLSDSGFYLCAGPGLAIGELFFGEGSRLTVL.

The chain carries TRBV2 and TRBJ2-7; D is unclear. The V gene's germline CDR1 is SNHLY and CDR2 FYNNEI. The CDR3 is 8 residues long. The V end was cut by 7 bases, the J end by 9 bases, with 4 bases between. The CDR3 region is CASNRQYF. The CDR3 coding sequence is TGTGCCAGCAACCGGCAGTACTTC.

V and J are TRBV10-2 and TRBJ2-5; 7 bases match TRBD1. The last part of the DNA fits TRBJ2-7 better; the J call may be wrong. This CDR3 region has 13 residues. Looked up from germline, CDR1 is WSHSY and CDR2 is SAAADI. The CDR3 coding sequence is TGCGCCAGCAGTCCGACAGGGTTCCACGAGCAGTACTTC. Translating it yields CASSPTGFHEQYF.

The chain employs TRBV27 and TRBJ2-2, with D possibly matching TRBD1 (5 bases). V lost 5 bases and J lost 3, with 7 bases in between. The germline V gene encodes CDR1 MNHEY and CDR2 SMNVEV (reference sequence). The CDR3 spans 13 residues. CDR3 bases: TGTGCCAGCAGTCTACAGGACACCGGGGAGCTGTTTTTT. This sequence encodes CASSLQDTGELFF.

The count of this clone is one. The V gene is TRBV6-5, the J gene TRBJ2-2; D gene unclear. Trimming pared 6 bases from V and 1 base from J, leaving 9 bases between. Germline loops: CDR1 MNHEY, CDR2 SVGAGI. The CDR3 extends over 14 amino acids. CDR3 sequence reads: CASSWTLNTGELFF. The CDR3 DNA reads TGTGCCAGCAGCTGGACCCTGAACACCGGGGAGCTGTTTTTT.

The rearrangement links TRBV11-2 to TRBJ2-7; TRBD1 matches at 7 bases. Per germline, CDR1 SGHAT and CDR2 FQNNGV. Trimming at V came to 1 base and at J to 2 bases, leaving 5 bases not matched to a gene. This CDR3 comprises 15 residues. CDR3 sequence: CASSLGGTATYEQYF. As DNA, the CDR3 is TGTGCCAGCAGCTTAGGGGGGACAGCCACCTACGAGCAGTACTTC.